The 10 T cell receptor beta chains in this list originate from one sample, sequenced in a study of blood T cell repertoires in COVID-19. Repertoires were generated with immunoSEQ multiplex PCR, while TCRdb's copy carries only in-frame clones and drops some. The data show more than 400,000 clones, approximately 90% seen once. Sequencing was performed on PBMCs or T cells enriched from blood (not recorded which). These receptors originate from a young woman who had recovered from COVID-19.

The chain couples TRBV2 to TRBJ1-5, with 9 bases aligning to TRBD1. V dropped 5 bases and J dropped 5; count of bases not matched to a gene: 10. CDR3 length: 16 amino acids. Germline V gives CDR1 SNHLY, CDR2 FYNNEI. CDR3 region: CASSFETGGADQPQHF. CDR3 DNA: TGTGCCAGCAGTTTTGAAACAGGGGGCGCGGATCAGCCCCAGCATTTT.

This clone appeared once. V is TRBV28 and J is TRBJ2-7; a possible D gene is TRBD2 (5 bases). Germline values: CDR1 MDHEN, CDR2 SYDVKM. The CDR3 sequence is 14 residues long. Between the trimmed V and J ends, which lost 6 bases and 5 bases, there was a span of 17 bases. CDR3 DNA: TGTGCCAGCAGGGACGACCGGGGTTCGAACGAGCAGTACTTC. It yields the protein CASRDDRGSNEQYF. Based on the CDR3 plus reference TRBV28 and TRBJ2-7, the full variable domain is DVKVTQSSRYLVKRTGEKVFLECVQDMDHENMFWYRQDPGLGLRLIYFSYDVKMKEKGDIPEGYSVSREKKERFSLILESASTNQTSMYLCASRDDRGSNEQYFGPGTRLTVT.

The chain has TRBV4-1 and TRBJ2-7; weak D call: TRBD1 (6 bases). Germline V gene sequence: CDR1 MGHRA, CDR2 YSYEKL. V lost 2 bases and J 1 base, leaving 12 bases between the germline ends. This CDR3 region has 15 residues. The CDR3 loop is CASSQPGQRSYEQYF. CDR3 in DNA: TGCGCCAGCAGCCAACCCGGACAGAGATCCTACGAGCAGTACTTC.

This CDR3 reads CASSQFGTGEGTEAFF. Written as DNA, the CDR3 is TGTGCCAGCAGCCAATTCGGGACAGGAGAGGGCACTGAAGCTTTCTTT. The chain has TRBV3-1 (or the pseudogene TRBV3-2) and TRBJ1-1; 8 bases fit TRBD1. The V gene's germline CDR1 is LGHDT and CDR2 YNNKEL (reference sequence). V lost 2 bases and J lost 4; bases outside the gene matches: 9. This CDR3 has 16 amino acids.

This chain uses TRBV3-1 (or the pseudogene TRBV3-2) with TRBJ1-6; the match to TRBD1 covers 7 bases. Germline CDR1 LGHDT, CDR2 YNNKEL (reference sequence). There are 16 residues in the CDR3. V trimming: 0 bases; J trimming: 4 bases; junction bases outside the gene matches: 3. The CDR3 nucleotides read TGTGCCAGCAGCCAAGATGGGACAGATTATAATTCACCCCTCCACTTT. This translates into CASSQDGTDYNSPLHF.

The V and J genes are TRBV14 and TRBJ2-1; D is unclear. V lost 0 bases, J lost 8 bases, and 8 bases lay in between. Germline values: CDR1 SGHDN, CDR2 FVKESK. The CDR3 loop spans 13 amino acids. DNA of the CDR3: TGTGCCAGCAGCCAAGATCTGAGAGATGAGCAGTTCTTC. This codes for CASSQDLRDEQFF.

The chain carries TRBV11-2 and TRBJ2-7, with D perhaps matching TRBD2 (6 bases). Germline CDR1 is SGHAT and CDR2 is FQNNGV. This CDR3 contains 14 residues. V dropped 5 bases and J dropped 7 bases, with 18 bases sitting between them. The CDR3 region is CASSRGTTLQEQYF. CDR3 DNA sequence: TGTGCCAGCAGCCGCGGGACCACGTTGCAAGAGCAGTACTTC.

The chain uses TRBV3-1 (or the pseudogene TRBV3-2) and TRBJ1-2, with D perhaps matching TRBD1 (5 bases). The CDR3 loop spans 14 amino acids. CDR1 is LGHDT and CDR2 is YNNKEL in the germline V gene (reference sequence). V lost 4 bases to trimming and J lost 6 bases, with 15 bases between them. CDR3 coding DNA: TGTGCCAGCAGCCCAATCGGGGGAACCCATGGCTACACCTTC. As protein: CASSPIGGTHGYTF.

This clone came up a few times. CDR3 DNA sequence: TGTGCCAGCAGCTTAACTCCCCCTGACAGGTTAGGCTCCTACGAGCAGTACTTC. Its protein is CASSLTPPDRLGSYEQYF. The chain couples TRBV7-9 to TRBJ2-7, with D possibly matching TRBD1 (6 bases). The CDR3 has 18 residues. Germline-derived CDR1 and CDR2 are SEHNR and FQNEAQ (reference sequence). The V and J ends lost 2 bases and 0 bases respectively, with 20 bases between them.

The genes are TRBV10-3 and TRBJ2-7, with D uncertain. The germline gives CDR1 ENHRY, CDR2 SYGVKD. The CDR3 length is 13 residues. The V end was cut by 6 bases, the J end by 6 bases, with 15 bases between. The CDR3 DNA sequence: TGTGCCATCAGCCTTTCCCCCGGCGGCGAGCAGTACTTC. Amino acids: CAISLSPGGEQYF.